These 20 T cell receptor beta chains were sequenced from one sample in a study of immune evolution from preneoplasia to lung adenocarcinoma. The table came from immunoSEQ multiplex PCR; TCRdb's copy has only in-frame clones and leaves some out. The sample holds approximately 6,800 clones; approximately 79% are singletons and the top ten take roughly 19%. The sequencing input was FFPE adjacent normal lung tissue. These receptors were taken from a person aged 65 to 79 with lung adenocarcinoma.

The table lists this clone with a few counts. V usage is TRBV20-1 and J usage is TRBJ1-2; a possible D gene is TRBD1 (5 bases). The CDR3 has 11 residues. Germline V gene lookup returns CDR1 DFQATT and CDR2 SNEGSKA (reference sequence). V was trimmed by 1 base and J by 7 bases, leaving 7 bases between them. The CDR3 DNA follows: TGCAGTGCTAGAGTGACAGTTGGCTACACCTTC. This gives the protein CSARVTVGYTF.

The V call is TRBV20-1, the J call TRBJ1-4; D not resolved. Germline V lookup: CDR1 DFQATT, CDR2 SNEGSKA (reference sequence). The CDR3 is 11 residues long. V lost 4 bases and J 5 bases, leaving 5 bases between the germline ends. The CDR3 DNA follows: TGCAGTGCTAACAGCAATGAAAAACTGTTTTTT. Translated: CSANSNEKLFF.

The CDR3 sequence: CASRAGFEEKLFF. CDR3 DNA sequence: TGTGCCAGCAGAGCAGGGTTCGAAGAAAAACTGTTTTTT. The J gene is TRBJ1-4, the V gene TRBV6-1; D may be TRBD1 (5 bases). This CDR3 has 13 residues. The germline gives CDR1 MNHNS, CDR2 SASEGT. Trimming pared 6 bases from V and 8 bases from J, leaving 13 bases between.

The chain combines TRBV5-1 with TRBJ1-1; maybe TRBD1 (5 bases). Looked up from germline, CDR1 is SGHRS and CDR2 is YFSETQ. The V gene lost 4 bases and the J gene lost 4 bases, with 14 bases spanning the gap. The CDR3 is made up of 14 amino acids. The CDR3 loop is CASSITAGGTEAFF. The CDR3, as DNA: TGCGCCAGCAGCATAACAGCGGGGGGCACTGAAGCTTTCTTT.

The CDR3 DNA reads TGCGCCAGCAGCCAAGATGCGACTGGGCACTATGGCTACACCTTC. Protein: CASSQDATGHYGYTF. This chain connects TRBV4-1 to TRBJ1-2, with unresolved D. This CDR3 spans 15 amino acids. In germline, CDR1 is MGHRA, CDR2 YSYEKL. Trimming left V 0 bases short and J 3 bases short, with 11 bases between.

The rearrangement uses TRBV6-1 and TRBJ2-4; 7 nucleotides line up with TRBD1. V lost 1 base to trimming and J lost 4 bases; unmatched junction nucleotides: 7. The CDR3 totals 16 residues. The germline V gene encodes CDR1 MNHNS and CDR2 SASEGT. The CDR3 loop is CASSEEVAGGKNIQYF. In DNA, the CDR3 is TGTGCCAGCAGTGAAGAGGTGGCAGGGGGTAAAAACATTCAGTACTTC.

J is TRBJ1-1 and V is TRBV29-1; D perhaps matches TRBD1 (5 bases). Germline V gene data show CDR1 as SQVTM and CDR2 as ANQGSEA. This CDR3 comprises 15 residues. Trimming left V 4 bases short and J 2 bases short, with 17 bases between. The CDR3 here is CSVVNDFRANTEAFF. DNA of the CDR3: TGCAGCGTTGTTAATGACTTCAGGGCAAACACTGAAGCTTTCTTT.

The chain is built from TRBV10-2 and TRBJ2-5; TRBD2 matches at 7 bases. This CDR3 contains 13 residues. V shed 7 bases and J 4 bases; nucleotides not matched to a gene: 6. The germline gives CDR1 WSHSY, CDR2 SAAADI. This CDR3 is CASKRGIAETQYF. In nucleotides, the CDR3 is TGCGCCAGCAAGCGGGGAATAGCAGAGACCCAGTACTTC.

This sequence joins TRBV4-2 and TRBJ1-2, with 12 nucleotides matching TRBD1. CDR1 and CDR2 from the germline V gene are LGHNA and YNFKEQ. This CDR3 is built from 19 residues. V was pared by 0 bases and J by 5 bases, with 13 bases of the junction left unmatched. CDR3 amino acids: CASSQEAVGGDRGLYGYTF. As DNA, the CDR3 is TGTGCCAGCAGCCAAGAGGCGGTCGGTGGGGACAGGGGGCTTTATGGCTACACCTTC.

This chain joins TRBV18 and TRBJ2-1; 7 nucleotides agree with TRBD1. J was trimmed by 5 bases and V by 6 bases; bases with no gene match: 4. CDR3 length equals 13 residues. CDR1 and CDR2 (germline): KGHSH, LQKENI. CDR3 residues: CASSVDRDNEQFF. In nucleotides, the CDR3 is TGTGCCAGCTCGGTCGACAGGGACAATGAGCAGTTCTTC.

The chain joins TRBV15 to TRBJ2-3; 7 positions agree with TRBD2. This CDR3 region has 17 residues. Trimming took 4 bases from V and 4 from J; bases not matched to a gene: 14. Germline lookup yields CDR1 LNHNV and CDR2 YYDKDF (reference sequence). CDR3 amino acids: CATSIDLAVGEADTQYF. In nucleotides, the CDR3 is TGTGCCACCAGCATCGACCTAGCGGTTGGGGAGGCAGATACGCAGTATTTT.

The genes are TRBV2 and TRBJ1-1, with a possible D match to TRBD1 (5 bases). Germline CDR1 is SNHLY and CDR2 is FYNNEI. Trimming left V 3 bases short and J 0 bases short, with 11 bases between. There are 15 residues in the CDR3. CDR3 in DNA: TGTGCCAGCAGTGAGGCTCAGGGCTTGAACACTGAAGCTTTCTTT. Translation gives CASSEAQGLNTEAFF.

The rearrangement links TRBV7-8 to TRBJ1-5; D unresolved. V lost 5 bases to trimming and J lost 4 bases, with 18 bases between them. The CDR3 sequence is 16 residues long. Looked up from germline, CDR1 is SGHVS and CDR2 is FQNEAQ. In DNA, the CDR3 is TGTGCCAGCAGCCCCCCGGGTTTCTCCTCAAATCAGCCCCAGCATTTT. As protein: CASSPPGFSSNQPQHF.

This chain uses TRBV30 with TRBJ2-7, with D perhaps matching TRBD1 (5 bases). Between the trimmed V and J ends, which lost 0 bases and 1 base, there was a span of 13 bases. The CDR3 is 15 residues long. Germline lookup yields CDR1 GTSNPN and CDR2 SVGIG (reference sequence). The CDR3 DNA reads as TGTGCCTGGAGTGTATCGTCAGCAGGGTCCTACGAGCAGTACTTC. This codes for CAWSVSSAGSYEQYF.

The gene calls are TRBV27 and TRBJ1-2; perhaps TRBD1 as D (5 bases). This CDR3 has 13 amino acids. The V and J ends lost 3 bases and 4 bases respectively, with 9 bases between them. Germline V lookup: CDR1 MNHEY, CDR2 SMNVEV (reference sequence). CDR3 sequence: CASSFRVGYGYTF. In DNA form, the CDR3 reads TGTGCCAGCAGTTTCAGGGTGGGCTATGGCTACACCTTC.

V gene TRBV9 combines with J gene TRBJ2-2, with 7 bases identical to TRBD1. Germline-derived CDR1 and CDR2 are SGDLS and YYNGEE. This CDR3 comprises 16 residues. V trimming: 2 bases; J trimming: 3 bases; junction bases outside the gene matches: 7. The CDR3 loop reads CASSVTGVGDTGELFF. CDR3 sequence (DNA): TGTGCCAGCAGCGTCACAGGGGTCGGTGACACCGGGGAGCTGTTTTTT. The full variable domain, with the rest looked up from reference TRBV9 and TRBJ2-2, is DSGVTQTPKHLITATGQRVTLRCSPRSGDLSVYWYQQSLDQGLQFLIQYYNGEERAKGNILERFSAQQFPDLHSELNLSSLELGDSALYFCASSVTGVGDTGELFFGEGSRLTVL.

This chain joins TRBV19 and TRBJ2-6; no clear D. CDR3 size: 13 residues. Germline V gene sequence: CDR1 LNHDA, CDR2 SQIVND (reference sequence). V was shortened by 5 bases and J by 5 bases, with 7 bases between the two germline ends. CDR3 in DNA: TGTGCCAGTAGTGAGGCCTGGGCCAACGTCCTGACTTTC. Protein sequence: CASSEAWANVLTF.

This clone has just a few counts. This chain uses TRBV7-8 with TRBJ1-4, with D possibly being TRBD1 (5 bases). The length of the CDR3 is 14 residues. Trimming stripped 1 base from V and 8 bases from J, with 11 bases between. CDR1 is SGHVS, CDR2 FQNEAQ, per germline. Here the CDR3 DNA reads TGTGCCAGCAGCTTAGGGGGGGGAGAGGAAAAACTGTTTTTT. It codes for CASSLGGGEEKLFF.

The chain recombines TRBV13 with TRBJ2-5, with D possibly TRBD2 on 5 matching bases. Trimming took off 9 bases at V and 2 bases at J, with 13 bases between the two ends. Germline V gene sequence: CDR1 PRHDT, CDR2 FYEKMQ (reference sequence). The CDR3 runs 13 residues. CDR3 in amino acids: CASSGPGQETQYF. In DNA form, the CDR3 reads TGTGCCAGTTCCGGACCGGGGCAAGAGACCCAGTACTTC.

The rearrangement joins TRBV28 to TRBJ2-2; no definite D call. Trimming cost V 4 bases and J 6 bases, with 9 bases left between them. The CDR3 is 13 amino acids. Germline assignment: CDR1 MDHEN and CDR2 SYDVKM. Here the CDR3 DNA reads TGTGCCAGCAGTTCAGGTTACCCCGGGGAGCTGTTTTTT. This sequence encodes CASSSGYPGELFF. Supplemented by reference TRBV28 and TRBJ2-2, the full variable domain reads DVKVTQSSRYLVKRTGEKVFLECVQDMDHENMFWYRQDPGLGLRLIYFSYDVKMKEKGDIPEGYSVSREKKERFSLILESASTNQTSMYLCASSSGYPGELFFGEGSRLTVL.